This section outlines one T cell receptor (beta chain) sequence together with its context. Within the sample, other DNA sequences also encode this same CDR3. This sample stems from a study of blood T cell repertoires in COVID-19. In the authors' workflow: Reference gene primers were amplified, and this amplification served to estimate nucleated cell counts. Using immunoSEQ multiplex PCR, the repertoire was profiled, and TCRdb retains in-frame clones only, with some absent. That table supplies the V and J calls and clone size; D and trimming were determined from the DNA. This table holds 87,000 or so clones, over 80% found once. With V trimmed by 5 bases and J by 3 bases, 6 bases remained unmatched. The germline V gene encodes CDR1 GTSNPN and CDR2 SVGIG (reference sequence). CDR3 length: 15 amino acids.

Material for sequencing was peripheral blood. This chain uses TRBV30 with TRBJ2-3; 12 bases are shared with TRBD2. This receptor was taken from a woman between 70 and 85 years old with acute or convalescent COVID-19. Here the CDR3 DNA reads TGTGCCTGGGCGCTAGCGGGGGGGCTAACAGATACGCAGTATTTT. Translation gives CAWALAGGLTDTQYF.